Sequencing of this TCR beta chain was carried out in a study of blood T cells in healthy people across ages (dated by TCRdb to 2015 to 2017). Broadly, across the study: In model experiments, roughly one uniquely barcoded TCR beta cDNA molecule per two T cells was captured by template switching. The study analyzed two additional independent replicas of 1 million unique cDNA reads from the same blood draw for two donors, one aged 18 to 29 and one aged 80 or older. Using deep sequencing normalized with unique cDNA molecular identifiers, the study measured how TCR beta repertoire diversity changes with age. To avoid experimental bias, donors of different ages were distributed randomly across sequencing lanes. The donors were split into four age groups: young (average around 15 years), middle-aged (around 37), aged (62) and long-lived (approximately 80). Results and caveats for the whole study, not just this receptor: As age increased, observed TCR beta diversity per million T cells dropped in a roughly linear way, and a significant reduction was already evident by age roughly 40. Total diversity estimates from one million sequenced T cells were considered lower bounds and underestimates. Observed TCR beta diversity correlated strongly with the percentage of naive T cells measured by flow cytometry. Donor CMV infection status was unknown, potentially confounding age-related changes in expanded clonotypes. Compared with the aged group, the long-lived group had more naive CD4+ T cells, fewer expanded clones and increased TCR diversity, a pattern suggesting age selection. Because profiling used bulk unsorted PBMCs, naive and antigen-experienced compartments could not be compared conclusively.

Systemically healthy Caucasian individuals from Russia, around 38 in total and aged about 6 to 100 years, were included as donors. Each donor gave 8 to 10 milliliters of peripheral blood, drawn into EDTA-treated Vacutainer tubes. Ficoll-Paque density-gradient centrifugation was used to isolate PBMCs, with at least 6.5 million per sample. Total RNA, at least 6 micrograms per sample, was extracted from PBMCs with Trizol reagent. For every donor, flow cytometry on a PBMC aliquot measured the percentage of naive CD45RAhigh/CD27high T cells. The table lists this clonotype with a few counts. Its antigen specificity is not known. The sample holds no much larger clone one base away, and base qualities are not on file. Libraries were constructed by 5' RACE. Instrument used: Illumina HiSeq 2500. The second PCR ran for about 7 to 11 cycles and used a J-beta primer mix along with a sample-barcoded 5' primer. A template-switch 5' adaptor carrying 12 random nucleotides introduced a unique molecular identifier onto each TCR beta cDNA molecule. Each sample yielded at least 3 million CDR3-containing paired-end reads. All of the RNA was converted into first-strand cDNA using the Mint cDNA synthesis kit, with a TRBC-specific oligonucleotide serving as the primer. All cDNA was treated with uracil-DNA glycosylase and then went through a first 18-cycle PCR with the universal primers M1SS and BC2_uni_R. The paper's data handling went like this. Each sample was normalized by randomly selecting 1 million high-quality reads, each carrying a distinct molecular identifier. Reads with shared molecular identifiers were discarded instead of being binned into consensus sequences. MiTCR, set to a Q25 quality threshold and the strictest error-elimination algorithm, was used for CDR3 identification, clonotype clustering and error correction. A nonparametric unseen species model using Euler transformation provided a lower-bound estimate of total TCR beta diversity. TCRdb's own reprocessing of the public reads used fastp at Q25 and MiXCR and kept productive beta chains. Identical CDR3 protein sequences are pooled into one entry, listed with their most common genes and DNA. TCRdb, rather than the study authors, made the V and J calls. The sample includes around 600,000 distinct CDR3 sequences, with around half observed a single time. The ten most abundant clones make up just under 25% of the sample.

The germline V gene yields SGHRS for CDR1 and YFSETQ for CDR2. From the cysteine through the phenylalanine, the CDR3 covers 14 amino acids. Just CDR3 DNA is preserved here, 42 bases in frame from base 1. V is reduced by 1 base and J by 0 bases, leaving a spacing of 7 bases between them. The sequenced material came from blood. Recombination linked TRBV5-1 to TRBJ1-1, and the D gene may be TRBD1, 5 bases matching. The TCR sequence derives from a man older than 75 in good health. The DNA sequence is TGCGCCAGCAGCTTGTCAGGGATGAACACTGAAGCTTTCTTT. The resulting protein is CASSLSGMNTEAFF.